These T cell receptor beta chains were read from a single sample in a study of shared clonotypes between healthy human individuals. TCRdb's copy holds only in-frame clones and misses some; the assay was immunoSEQ multiplex PCR. The sample holds some 350,000 clones; about 74% are singletons and the top ten take 10%. The sample was memory CD4+ T cells sorted from blood. The receptors shown here come from a man aged 30 to 39 in good health. Both conserved end residues are part of each CDR3. Each record gives: CDR3 length, D gene, J gene, clone size, V gene, CDR3 DNA, CDR3 protein. A D gene is named only where the DNA matches it firmly. Only part of the rows carry a size: once, few, many, or a class if the clone is expanded.

CDR3 length: 14
D gene: TRBD1
J gene: TRBJ1-4
clone size: NA
V gene: TRBV7-8
CDR3 DNA: TGTGCCAGCAGCCACAGGGGGCGCAATGAAAAACTGTTTTTT
CDR3 protein: CASSHRGRNEKLFF

CDR3 length: 13
D gene: NA
J gene: TRBJ2-2
clone size: NA
V gene: TRBV2
CDR3 DNA: TGTGCCAGCAAGGTAGCAAACACCGGGGAGCTGTTTTTT
CDR3 protein: CASKVANTGELFF

CDR3 length: 11
D gene: NA
J gene: TRBJ2-7
clone size: few
V gene: TRBV20-1
CDR3 DNA: TGCAGTGCTCCGGCCCCCCCCGAGCAGTACTTC
CDR3 protein: CSAPAPPEQYF

CDR3 length: 13
D gene: TRBD1
J gene: TRBJ2-5
clone size: NA
V gene: TRBV9
CDR3 DNA: TGTGCCAGCAGTCATACAGGGGGAGAGACCCAGTACTTC
CDR3 protein: CASSHTGGETQYF

CDR3 length: 14
D gene: NA
J gene: TRBJ1-2
clone size: NA
V gene: TRBV5-4
CDR3 DNA: TGTGCCAGCAGCTTGGAATTCAGGGGAAACGGCTACACCTTC
CDR3 protein: CASSLEFRGNGYTF

CDR3 length: 14
D gene: TRBD2
J gene: TRBJ2-1
clone size: few
V gene: TRBV2
CDR3 DNA: TGTGCCAGCAGAGGCGGGAGGGGCTACAATGAGCAGTTCTTC
CDR3 protein: CASRGGRGYNEQFF

CDR3 length: 14
D gene: NA
J gene: TRBJ2-7
clone size: NA
V gene: TRBV7-2
CDR3 DNA: TGTGCCAGCACCACAGGGGGAGGGGCCTACGAGCAGTACTTC
CDR3 protein: CASTTGGGAYEQYF

CDR3 length: 14
D gene: NA
J gene: TRBJ2-7
clone size: NA
V gene: TRBV6-1
CDR3 DNA: TGTGCCAGCAGTTCAAACCCGTTCCAAGGCGAGCAGTACTTC
CDR3 protein: CASSSNPFQGEQYF

CDR3 length: 16
D gene: TRBD2
J gene: TRBJ2-3
clone size: NA
V gene: TRBV7-9
CDR3 DNA: TGTGCCAGCAGCTTAGGGTCAGCGGGAGCCATAGATACGCAGTATTTT
CDR3 protein: CASSLGSAGAIDTQYF

CDR3 length: 15
D gene: NA
J gene: TRBJ2-7
clone size: NA
V gene: TRBV19
CDR3 DNA: TGTGCCAGTAGTATAGCTGCCGGGCCTACCTACGAGCAGTACTTC
CDR3 protein: CASSIAAGPTYEQYF

CDR3 length: 16
D gene: TRBD2
J gene: TRBJ2-3
clone size: NA
V gene: TRBV14
CDR3 DNA: TGTGCCAGCAGCCAAGCTATCATAGCGGGGGCAGATACGCAGTATTTT
CDR3 protein: CASSQAIIAGADTQYF

CDR3 length: 12
D gene: NA
J gene: TRBJ2-3
clone size: medium-sized
V gene: TRBV6-1
CDR3 DNA: TGTGCCAGCAGTGAATTATCAGTTACGCAGTATTTT
CDR3 protein: CASSELSVTQYF

CDR3 length: 16
D gene: NA
J gene: TRBJ2-1
clone size: NA
V gene: TRBV28
CDR3 DNA: TGTGCCAGCAGTTTAATGATGCAGCAGCACAGCCATGAGCAGTTCTTC
CDR3 protein: CASSLMMQQHSHEQFF

CDR3 length: 14
D gene: NA
J gene: TRBJ2-2
clone size: NA
V gene: TRBV6-5
CDR3 DNA: TGTGCCAGCAGTTATATAGGGAACACCGGGGAGCTGTTTTTT
CDR3 protein: CASSYIGNTGELFF

CDR3 length: 15
D gene: TRBD2
J gene: TRBJ2-7
clone size: few
V gene: TRBV5-1
CDR3 DNA: TGCGCCAGCAGCTATAGCGGGAGTCGGTCCTACGAGCAGTACTTC
CDR3 protein: CASSYSGSRSYEQYF

CDR3 length: 12
D gene: NA
J gene: TRBJ2-1
clone size: medium-sized
V gene: TRBV7-3
CDR3 DNA: TGTGCCAGCAGCCCACAGGGCTATGAGCAGTTCTTC
CDR3 protein: CASSPQGYEQFF

CDR3 length: 13
D gene: NA
J gene: TRBJ1-1
clone size: NA
V gene: TRBV7-9
CDR3 DNA: TGTGCCAGCAGCTTGACATGGAACACTGAAGCTTTCTTT
CDR3 protein: CASSLTWNTEAFF

CDR3 length: 14
D gene: NA
J gene: TRBJ1-5
clone size: NA
V gene: TRBV28
CDR3 DNA: TGTGCCAGCACAAACCTTGGGGGCTATCAGCCCCAGCATTTT
CDR3 protein: CASTNLGGYQPQHF

CDR3 length: 17
D gene: TRBD2
J gene: TRBJ2-5
clone size: few
V gene: TRBV13
CDR3 DNA: TGTGCCAGCAGCTTAGCCGCCCTAGCGGGGCTCCAAGAGACCCAGTACTTC
CDR3 protein: CASSLAALAGLQETQYF

CDR3 length: 13
D gene: NA
J gene: TRBJ2-1
clone size: NA
V gene: TRBV11-3
CDR3 DNA: TGTGCCAGCAGCTTTCCGGGTAAGGATGAGCAGTTCTTC
CDR3 protein: CASSFPGKDEQFF

CDR3 length: 16
D gene: TRBD1
J gene: TRBJ1-3
clone size: few
V gene: TRBV9
CDR3 DNA: TGTGCCAGCAGCGTAGCCGGGACAGGGTATGGAAACACCATATATTTT
CDR3 protein: CASSVAGTGYGNTIYF

CDR3 length: 15
D gene: TRBD2
J gene: TRBJ2-7
clone size: NA
V gene: TRBV6-6
CDR3 DNA: TGTGCCAGCAGTTACCCCGCGGGACTAGCATACGAGCAGTACTTC
CDR3 protein: CASSYPAGLAYEQYF

CDR3 length: 13
D gene: NA
J gene: TRBJ2-1
clone size: NA
V gene: TRBV25-1
CDR3 DNA: TGTGCCAGCATGCGGGACCCGCCAAGTGAGCAGTTCTTC
CDR3 protein: CASMRDPPSEQFF

CDR3 length: 13
D gene: TRBD2
J gene: TRBJ2-1
clone size: few
V gene: TRBV5-5
CDR3 DNA: TGTGCCAGCAGCTTGTGGCGGGAGGATGAGCAGTTCTTC
CDR3 protein: CASSLWREDEQFF

CDR3 length: 16
D gene: NA
J gene: TRBJ2-3
clone size: NA
V gene: TRBV14
CDR3 DNA: TGTGCCAGCAGCCAAGTAGGGCACAGGTTAACAGATACGCAGTATTTT
CDR3 protein: CASSQVGHRLTDTQYF

CDR3 length: 13
D gene: NA
J gene: TRBJ2-3
clone size: NA
V gene: TRBV5-1
CDR3 DNA: TGCGCCAGCAGCACAGGGTATATGGATACGCAGTATTTT
CDR3 protein: CASSTGYMDTQYF

CDR3 length: 16
D gene: NA
J gene: TRBJ2-3
clone size: NA
V gene: TRBV6-5
CDR3 DNA: TGTGCCAGCAGTTTGACAGCGAATTCGGTGTTAGATACGCAGTATTTT
CDR3 protein: CASSLTANSVLDTQYF

CDR3 length: 13
D gene: NA
J gene: TRBJ1-5
clone size: NA
V gene: TRBV6-6
CDR3 DNA: TGTGCCAGCAACGCCGGGACACGGCAGCCCCAGCATTTT
CDR3 protein: CASNAGTRQPQHF

CDR3 length: 13
D gene: NA
J gene: TRBJ2-1
clone size: NA
V gene: TRBV7-2
CDR3 DNA: TGTGCCAGCAGCTTAGGGGGATGGGATGAGCAGTTCTTC
CDR3 protein: CASSLGGWDEQFF

CDR3 length: 14
D gene: NA
J gene: TRBJ1-2
clone size: NA
V gene: TRBV28
CDR3 DNA: TGTGCCAGTCTACCTCCTGATTTATACTATGGCTACACCTTC
CDR3 protein: CASLPPDLYYGYTF

CDR3 length: 16
D gene: NA
J gene: TRBJ2-3
clone size: NA
V gene: TRBV28
CDR3 DNA: TGTGCCAGCAGTTTATCTACAGGGCTGGGCACAGATACGCAGTATTTT
CDR3 protein: CASSLSTGLGTDTQYF

CDR3 length: 13
D gene: NA
J gene: TRBJ2-3
clone size: NA
V gene: TRBV5-1
CDR3 DNA: TGCGCCAGCTCCCTTCTGAGCTCAGATACGCAGTATTTT
CDR3 protein: CASSLLSSDTQYF

CDR3 length: 13
D gene: NA
J gene: TRBJ2-5
clone size: NA
V gene: TRBV21-1
CDR3 DNA: TGTGCCAGCAGTTCAGGGGACCAAGAGACCCAGTACTTC
CDR3 protein: CASSSGDQETQYF

CDR3 length: 17
D gene: TRBD2
J gene: TRBJ2-5
clone size: NA
V gene: TRBV7-9
CDR3 DNA: TGTGCCAGCAGCCCCTGGACTAGCGGGAGGGCCCAGGGGACCCAGTACTTC
CDR3 protein: CASSPWTSGRAQGTQYF

CDR3 length: 16
D gene: TRBD2
J gene: TRBJ2-2
clone size: NA
V gene: TRBV7-8
CDR3 DNA: TGTGCCAGCAGCTGGCGATCTAGCGGGAGTTCAGGGGAGCTGTTTTTT
CDR3 protein: CASSWRSSGSSGELFF

CDR3 length: 14
D gene: TRBD2
J gene: TRBJ2-1
clone size: once
V gene: TRBV6-4
CDR3 DNA: TGTGCCAGCAGTAACGGGACTACGTACAATGAGCAGTTCTTC
CDR3 protein: CASSNGTTYNEQFF

CDR3 length: 14
D gene: TRBD2
J gene: TRBJ2-3
clone size: once
V gene: TRBV10-1
CDR3 DNA: TGCGCCAGCTCGGGACTAGAAAACTCAGATACGCAGTATTTT
CDR3 protein: CASSGLENSDTQYF

CDR3 length: 19
D gene: TRBD2
J gene: TRBJ2-1
clone size: NA
V gene: TRBV5-6
CDR3 DNA: TGTGCCAGCAGCCCCCCGGGACTAGCGGGAGGAATGGCCTACAATGAGCAGTTCTTC
CDR3 protein: CASSPPGLAGGMAYNEQFF

CDR3 length: 17
D gene: TRBD2
J gene: TRBJ2-3
clone size: NA
V gene: TRBV7-6
CDR3 DNA: TGTGCCAGCAGCCCGGGATCAGCGGGAGGGTTTCCAGATACGCAGTATTTT
CDR3 protein: CASSPGSAGGFPDTQYF

CDR3 length: 13
D gene: NA
J gene: TRBJ2-7
clone size: NA
V gene: TRBV5-1
CDR3 DNA: TGCGCCAGCAGCTTGACAGGAGACTACGAGCAGTACTTC
CDR3 protein: CASSLTGDYEQYF

CDR3 length: 15
D gene: TRBD1
J gene: TRBJ1-1
clone size: few
V gene: TRBV5-4
CDR3 DNA: TGTGCCAGCAGCCCGCAGGGGGGTGAGTTTAATGAAGCTTTCTTT
CDR3 protein: CASSPQGGEFNEAFF

CDR3 length: 14
D gene: NA
J gene: TRBJ2-5
clone size: NA
V gene: TRBV30
CDR3 DNA: TGTGCCTGGAGTCTCGGGACGGCGAAAGAGACCCAGTACTTC
CDR3 protein: CAWSLGTAKETQYF

CDR3 length: 14
D gene: TRBD2
J gene: TRBJ2-3
clone size: NA
V gene: TRBV29-1
CDR3 DNA: TGCAGCGGCGGGACTAGCGGGGGCACAGATACGCAGTATTTT
CDR3 protein: CSGGTSGGTDTQYF

CDR3 length: 14
D gene: NA
J gene: TRBJ2-5
clone size: NA
V gene: TRBV28
CDR3 DNA: TGTGCCAGCGGGGACCGGACCGGCCAAGAGACCCAGTACTTC
CDR3 protein: CASGDRTGQETQYF

CDR3 length: 15
D gene: NA
J gene: TRBJ2-1
clone size: NA
V gene: TRBV6-1
CDR3 DNA: TGTGCCAGCTTGAAGGACCCCAGCTCCTACAATGAGCAGTTCTTC
CDR3 protein: CASLKDPSSYNEQFF

CDR3 length: 16
D gene: NA
J gene: TRBJ1-3
clone size: NA
V gene: TRBV9
CDR3 DNA: TGTGCCAGCAGCGCCACGACAGGCTGGGGCGGAAACACCATATATTTT
CDR3 protein: CASSATTGWGGNTIYF

CDR3 length: 15
D gene: TRBD2
J gene: TRBJ2-3
clone size: NA
V gene: TRBV14
CDR3 DNA: TGTGCCAGCAGCGGGAAGCGGGGGAGCACAGATACGCAGTATTTT
CDR3 protein: CASSGKRGSTDTQYF

CDR3 length: 14
D gene: NA
J gene: TRBJ1-1
clone size: NA
V gene: TRBV27
CDR3 DNA: TGTGCCAGCAGTTCACCCGGCCTGGGGACTGAAGCTTTCTTT
CDR3 protein: CASSSPGLGTEAFF

CDR3 length: 17
D gene: TRBD1
J gene: TRBJ1-5
clone size: NA
V gene: TRBV7-8
CDR3 DNA: TGTGCCAGCAGCCGGCCACCGGGACAGCATAGCAATCAGCCCCAGCATTTT
CDR3 protein: CASSRPPGQHSNQPQHF

CDR3 length: 16
D gene: NA
J gene: TRBJ2-1
clone size: NA
V gene: TRBV9
CDR3 DNA: TGTGCCAGCAGCGTAGCTACAACCCTCCTCTACAATGAGCAGTTCTTC
CDR3 protein: CASSVATTLLYNEQFF

CDR3 length: 15
D gene: NA
J gene: TRBJ2-3
clone size: NA
V gene: TRBV11-2
CDR3 DNA: TGTGCCAGCAGCTTAGGTTCTATCAGCTCGGATACGCAGTATTTT
CDR3 protein: CASSLGSISSDTQYF

CDR3 length: 16
D gene: NA
J gene: TRBJ2-3
clone size: NA
V gene: TRBV6-5
CDR3 DNA: TGTGCCAGCAGTTACTCAAGCATACCTAAAGGAGATACGCAGTATTTT
CDR3 protein: CASSYSSIPKGDTQYF